Given below is one T cell receptor beta chain in context. Its antigen is not identified. At one of its ends the junction is not consistent with the germline gene, which may arise from a read error. TCR beta cDNA was prepared out of 450 to 500 ng total RNA by means of a constant-region primer. Employing slightly modified ARM-PCR, three nested multiplex PCR rounds were run, and these gave rise to the TCR beta libraries. Two initial PCR rounds of around 10 cycles each paired TRBV1-TRBV30 forward primers with a C-beta reverse primer. One entry per CDR3 protein, called by TCRdb with MiXCR from the multiplex PCR reads. The sample shows roughly 80,000 distinct CDR3 sequences, 60% to 80% of them seen only once. The sample belongs to a study of tumor-infiltrating lymphocytes in primary liver carcinoma. Co-extraction of RNA and DNA was performed on about 18-30 mg of unsorted bulk tissue. Subjects presented with primary liver carcinoma managed by surgical resection. Uniformly, tumor samples exhibited a viable tumor cell fraction exceeding 90%.

The V gene's germline CDR1 is SQVTM and CDR2 ANQGSEA. The CDR3 sequence is 13 residues long. Findings of the study overall: No more than about 8-24% of top clones could be seen in all five tumor regions.

The chain has TRBV29-1 and TRBJ2-7; TRBD2 matches 11 bases. This clonotype was obtained from a woman aged 60-70 years with primary liver carcinoma and hepatitis B virus infection. The specimen was liver tumor tissue from sampling region 4. Subset indicated: tumor region T4, right-lateral pole. CDR3 bases: TGCATCGTTACTAGCGGGAGTCTCTACGAGCAGTACTTC. As protein: CIVTSGSLYEQYF.